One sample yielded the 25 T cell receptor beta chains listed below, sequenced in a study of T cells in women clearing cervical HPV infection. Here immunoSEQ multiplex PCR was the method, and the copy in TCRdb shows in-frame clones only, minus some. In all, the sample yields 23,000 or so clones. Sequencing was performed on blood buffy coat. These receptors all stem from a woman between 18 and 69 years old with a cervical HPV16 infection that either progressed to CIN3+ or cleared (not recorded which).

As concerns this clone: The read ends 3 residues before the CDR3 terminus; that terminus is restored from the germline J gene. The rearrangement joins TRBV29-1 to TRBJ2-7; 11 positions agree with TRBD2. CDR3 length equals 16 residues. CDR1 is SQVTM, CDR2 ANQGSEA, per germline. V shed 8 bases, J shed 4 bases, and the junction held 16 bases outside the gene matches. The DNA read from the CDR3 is TGCAGCCTATACATCTCACTAGCGGGAGTTTGTTACGAG. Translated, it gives CSLYISLAGVCYE. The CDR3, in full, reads CSLYISLAGVCYEQYF.

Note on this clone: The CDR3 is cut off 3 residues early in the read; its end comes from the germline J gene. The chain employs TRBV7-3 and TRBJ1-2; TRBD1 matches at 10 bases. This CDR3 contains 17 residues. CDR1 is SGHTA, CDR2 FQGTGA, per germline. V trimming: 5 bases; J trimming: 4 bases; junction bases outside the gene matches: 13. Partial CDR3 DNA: TGTGCCAGCAGCCCTCAGGGACAGGGGAACCATCCCTATGGC. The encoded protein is CASSPQGQGNHPYG. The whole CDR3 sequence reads CASSPQGQGNHPYGYTF.

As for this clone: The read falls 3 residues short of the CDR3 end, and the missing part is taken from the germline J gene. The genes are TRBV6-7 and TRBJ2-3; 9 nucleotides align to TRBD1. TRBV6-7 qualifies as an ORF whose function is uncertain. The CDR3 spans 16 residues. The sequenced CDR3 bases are TGTGCCAGCAACCCCGGGTTTGGGACAGGGTATCAGCCG. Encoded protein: CASNPGFGTGYQP. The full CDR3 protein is CASNPGFGTGYQPQYF.

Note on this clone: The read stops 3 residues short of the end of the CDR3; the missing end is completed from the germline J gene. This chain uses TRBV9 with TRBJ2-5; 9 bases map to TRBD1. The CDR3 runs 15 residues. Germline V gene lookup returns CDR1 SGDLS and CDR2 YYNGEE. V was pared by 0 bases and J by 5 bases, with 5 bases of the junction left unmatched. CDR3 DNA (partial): TGTGCCAGCAGCGTAGTGGGACAGGGCGGTGAGACC. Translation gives CASSVVGQGGET. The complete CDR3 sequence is CASSVVGQGGETQYF.

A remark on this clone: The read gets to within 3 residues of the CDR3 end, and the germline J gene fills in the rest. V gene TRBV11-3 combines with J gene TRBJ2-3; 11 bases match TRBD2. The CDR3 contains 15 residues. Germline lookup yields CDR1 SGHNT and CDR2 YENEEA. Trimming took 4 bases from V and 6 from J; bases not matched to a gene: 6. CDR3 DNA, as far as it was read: TGTGCCAGCAGCTCGACTAGCGGGACAGGGGATACG. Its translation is CASSSTSGTGDT. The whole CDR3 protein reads CASSSTSGTGDTQYF.

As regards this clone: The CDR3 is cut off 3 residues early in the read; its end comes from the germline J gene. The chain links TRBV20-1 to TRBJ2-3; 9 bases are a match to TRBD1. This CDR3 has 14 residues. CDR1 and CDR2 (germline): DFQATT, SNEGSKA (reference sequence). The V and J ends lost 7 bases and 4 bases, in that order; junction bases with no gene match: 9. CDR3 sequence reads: CSGNTGTGPDTQYF. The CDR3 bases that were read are TGCAGTGGTAATACCGGGACAGGGCCAGATACG.

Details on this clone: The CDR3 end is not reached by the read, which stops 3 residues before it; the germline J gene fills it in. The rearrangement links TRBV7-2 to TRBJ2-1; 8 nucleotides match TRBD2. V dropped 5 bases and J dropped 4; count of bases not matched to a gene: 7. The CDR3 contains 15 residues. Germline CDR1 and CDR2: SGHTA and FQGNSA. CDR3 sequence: CASSQLAGRYNEQFF. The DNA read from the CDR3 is TGTGCCAGCAGCCAATTAGCGGGGCGATACAATGAG.

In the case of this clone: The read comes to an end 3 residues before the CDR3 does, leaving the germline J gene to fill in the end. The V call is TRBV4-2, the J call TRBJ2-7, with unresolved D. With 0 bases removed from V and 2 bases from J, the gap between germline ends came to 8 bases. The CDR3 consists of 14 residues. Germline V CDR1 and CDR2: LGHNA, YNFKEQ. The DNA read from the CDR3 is TGTGCCAGCAGCCAAGATTACACCACCTACGAG. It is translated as CASSQDYTTYE. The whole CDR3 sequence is CASSQDYTTYEQYF.

Here the CDR3 reads CASRGQGGGELFF. CDR3 DNA (partial): TGTGCCAGCAGGGGGCAGGGCGGCGGGGAG. The rearrangement links TRBV5-6 to TRBJ2-2; a possible D gene is TRBD1 (5 bases). The CDR3 end is not reached by the read, which stops 3 residues before it; the germline J gene fills it in. Germline lookup yields CDR1 SGHDT and CDR2 YYEEEE. Between the trimmed V and J ends, which lost 5 bases and 7 bases, there was a span of 12 bases. The CDR3 length is 13 residues.

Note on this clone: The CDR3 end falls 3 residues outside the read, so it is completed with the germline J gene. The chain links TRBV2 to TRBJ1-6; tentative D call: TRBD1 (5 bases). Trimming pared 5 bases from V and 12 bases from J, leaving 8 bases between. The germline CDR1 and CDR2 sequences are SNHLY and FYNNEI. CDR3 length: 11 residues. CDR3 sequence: CASSSRGPLHF. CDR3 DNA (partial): TGTGCCAGCAGTTCTAGGGGACCC.

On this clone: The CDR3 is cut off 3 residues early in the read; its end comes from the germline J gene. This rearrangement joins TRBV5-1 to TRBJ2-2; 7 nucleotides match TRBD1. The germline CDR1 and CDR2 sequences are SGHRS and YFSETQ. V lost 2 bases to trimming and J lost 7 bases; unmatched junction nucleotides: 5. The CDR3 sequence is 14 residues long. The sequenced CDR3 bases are TGCGCCAGCAGCTTTGAGGGGGCGAACGGGGAG. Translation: CASSFEGANGE. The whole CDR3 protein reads CASSFEGANGELFF. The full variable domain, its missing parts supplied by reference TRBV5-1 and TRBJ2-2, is KAGVTQTPRYLIKTRGQQVTLSCSPISGHRSVSWYQQTPGQGLQFLFEYFSETQRNKGNFPGRFSGRQFSNSRSEMNVSTLELGDSALYLCASSFEGANGELFFGEGSRLTVL.

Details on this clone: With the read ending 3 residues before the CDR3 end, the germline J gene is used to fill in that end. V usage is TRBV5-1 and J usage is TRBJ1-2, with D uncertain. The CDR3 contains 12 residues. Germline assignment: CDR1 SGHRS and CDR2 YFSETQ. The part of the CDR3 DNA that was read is TGCGCCAGCAGCGGAGAGGGTGAGACC. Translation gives CASSGEGET. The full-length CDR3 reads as CASSGEGETYTF. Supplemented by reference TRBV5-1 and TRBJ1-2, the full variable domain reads KAGVTQTPRYLIKTRGQQVTLSCSPISGHRSVSWYQQTPGQGLQFLFEYFSETQRNKGNFPGRFSGRQFSNSRSEMNVSTLELGDSALYLCASSGEGETYTFGSGTRLTVV.

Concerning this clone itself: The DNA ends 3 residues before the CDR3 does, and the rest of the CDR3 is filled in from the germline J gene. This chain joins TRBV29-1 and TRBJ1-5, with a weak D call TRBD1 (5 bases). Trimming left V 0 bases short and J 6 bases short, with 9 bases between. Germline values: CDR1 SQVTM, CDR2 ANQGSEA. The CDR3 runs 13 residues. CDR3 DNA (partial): TGCAGCGTTGAAGAGGGGGGGGGTCAGCCC. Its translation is CSVEEGGGQP. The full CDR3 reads CSVEEGGGQPQHF.

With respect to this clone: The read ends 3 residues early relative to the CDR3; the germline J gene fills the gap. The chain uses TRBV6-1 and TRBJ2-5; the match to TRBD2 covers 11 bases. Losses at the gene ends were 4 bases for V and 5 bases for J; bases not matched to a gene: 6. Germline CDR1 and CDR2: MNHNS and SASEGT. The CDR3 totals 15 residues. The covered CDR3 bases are TGTGCCAGCAGTGTTAGCGGGGGGGCGCAGGAGACC. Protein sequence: CASSVSGGAQET. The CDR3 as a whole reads CASSVSGGAQETQYF.

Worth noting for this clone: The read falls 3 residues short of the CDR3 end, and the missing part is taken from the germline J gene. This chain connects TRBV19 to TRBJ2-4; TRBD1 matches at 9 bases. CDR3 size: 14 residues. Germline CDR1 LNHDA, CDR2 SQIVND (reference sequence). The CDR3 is CASSPGQGFDGQYF. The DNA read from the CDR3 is TGTGCCAGTAGCCCGGGACAGGGATTTGATGGT.

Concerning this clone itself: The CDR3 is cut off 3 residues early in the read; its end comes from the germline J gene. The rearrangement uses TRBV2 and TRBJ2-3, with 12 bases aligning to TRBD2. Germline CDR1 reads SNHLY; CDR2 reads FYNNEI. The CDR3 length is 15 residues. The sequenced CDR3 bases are TGTGCCAGCAGGATAGGACTAGCGGGGAGCGGGACG. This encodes CASRIGLAGSGT. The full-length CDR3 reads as CASRIGLAGSGTQYF.

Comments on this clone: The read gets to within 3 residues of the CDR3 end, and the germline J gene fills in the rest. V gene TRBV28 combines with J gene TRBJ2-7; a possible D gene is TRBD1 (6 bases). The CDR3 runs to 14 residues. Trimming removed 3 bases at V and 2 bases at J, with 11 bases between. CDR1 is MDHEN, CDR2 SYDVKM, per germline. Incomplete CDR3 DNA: TGTGCCAGCAGTTTTGGGACAATCACCTACGAG. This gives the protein CASSFGTITYE. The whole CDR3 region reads CASSFGTITYEQYF.

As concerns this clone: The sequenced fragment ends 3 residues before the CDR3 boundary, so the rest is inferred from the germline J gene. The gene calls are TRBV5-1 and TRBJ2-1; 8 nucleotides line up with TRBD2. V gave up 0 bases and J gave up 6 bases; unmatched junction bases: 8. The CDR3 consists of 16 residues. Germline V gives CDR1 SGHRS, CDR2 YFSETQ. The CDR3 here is CASSLGSGSLGNEQFF. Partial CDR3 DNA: TGCGCCAGCAGCTTGGGGAGCGGGAGCTTGGGCAATGAG.

CDR3 loop: CASSLGQANEKLFF. CDR3 DNA, as far as it was read: TGTGCCAGCAGCTTAGGACAGGCTAATGAAAAG. V is TRBV7-9 and J is TRBJ2-2; possible D gene TRBD1, 6 bases. The sequence runs out 3 residues before the end of the CDR3; the remainder is reconstructed from the germline J gene. CDR1 and CDR2 (germline): SEHNR, FQNEAQ (reference sequence). This CDR3 region has 14 residues. Drawing the rest from reference TRBV7-9 and TRBJ2-2, the complete variable domain is DTGVSQNPRHKITKRGQNVTFRCDPISEHNRLYWYRQTLGQGPEFLTYFQNEAQLEKSRLLSDRFSAERPKGSFSTLEIQRTEQGDSAMYLCASSLGQANEKLFFGEGSRLTVL.

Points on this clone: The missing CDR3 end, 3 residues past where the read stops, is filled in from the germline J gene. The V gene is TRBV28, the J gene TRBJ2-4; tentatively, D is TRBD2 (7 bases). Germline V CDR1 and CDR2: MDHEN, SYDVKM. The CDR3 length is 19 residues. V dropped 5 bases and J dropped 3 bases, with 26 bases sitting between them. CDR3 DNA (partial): TGTGCCAGCAGTCCTAGTTGGCTTCGTCGGGGGGCGAACAAAAACATT. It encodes CASSPSWLRRGANKNI. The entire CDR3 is CASSPSWLRRGANKNIQYF.

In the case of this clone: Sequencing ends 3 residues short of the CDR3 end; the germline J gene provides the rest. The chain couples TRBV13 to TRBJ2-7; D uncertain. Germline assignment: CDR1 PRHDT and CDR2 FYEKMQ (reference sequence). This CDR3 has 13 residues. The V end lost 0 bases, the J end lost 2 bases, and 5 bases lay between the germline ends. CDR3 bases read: TGTGCCAGCAGCTTAGGATTAGCCTACGAG. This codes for CASSLGLAYE. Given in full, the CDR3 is CASSLGLAYEQYF.

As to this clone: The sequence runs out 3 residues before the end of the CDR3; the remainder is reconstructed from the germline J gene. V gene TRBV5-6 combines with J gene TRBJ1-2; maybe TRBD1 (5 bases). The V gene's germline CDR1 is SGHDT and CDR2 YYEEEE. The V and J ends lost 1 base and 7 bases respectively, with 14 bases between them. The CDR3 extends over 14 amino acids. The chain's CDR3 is CASSLSGQDLGYTF. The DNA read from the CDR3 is TGTGCCAGCAGCTTGTCAGGGCAGGATCTTGGC.

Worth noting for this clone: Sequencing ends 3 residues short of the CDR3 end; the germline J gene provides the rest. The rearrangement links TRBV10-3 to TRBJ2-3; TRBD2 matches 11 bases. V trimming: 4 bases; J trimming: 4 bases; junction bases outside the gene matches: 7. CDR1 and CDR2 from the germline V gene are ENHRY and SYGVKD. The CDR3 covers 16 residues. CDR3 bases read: TGTGCCATCAGTGGCCCGGGACTAGCGGTGCCAGATACG. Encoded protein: CAISGPGLAVPDT. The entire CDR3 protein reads CAISGPGLAVPDTQYF.

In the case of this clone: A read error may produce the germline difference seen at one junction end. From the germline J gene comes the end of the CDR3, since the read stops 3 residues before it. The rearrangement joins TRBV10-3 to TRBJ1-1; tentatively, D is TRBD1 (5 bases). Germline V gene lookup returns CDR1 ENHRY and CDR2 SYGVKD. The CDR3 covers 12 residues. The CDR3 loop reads CALRAEGTEAFF. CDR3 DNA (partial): TGTGCCCTCAGGGCAGAGGGCACTGAA.

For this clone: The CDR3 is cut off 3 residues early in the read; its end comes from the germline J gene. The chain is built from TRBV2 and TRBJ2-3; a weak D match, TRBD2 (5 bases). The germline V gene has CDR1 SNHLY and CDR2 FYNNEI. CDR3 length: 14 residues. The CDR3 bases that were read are TGTGCCAGCAGTGCGGAGGACTGGTCGGAGACG. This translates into CASSAEDWSET. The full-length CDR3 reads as CASSAEDWSETQYF. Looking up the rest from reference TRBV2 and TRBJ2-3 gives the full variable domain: EPEVTQTPSHQVTQMGQEVILRCVPISNHLYFYWYRQILGQKVEFLVSFYNNEISEKSEIFDDQFSVERPDGSNFTLKIRSTKLEDSAMYFCASSAEDWSETQYFGPGTRLTVL.